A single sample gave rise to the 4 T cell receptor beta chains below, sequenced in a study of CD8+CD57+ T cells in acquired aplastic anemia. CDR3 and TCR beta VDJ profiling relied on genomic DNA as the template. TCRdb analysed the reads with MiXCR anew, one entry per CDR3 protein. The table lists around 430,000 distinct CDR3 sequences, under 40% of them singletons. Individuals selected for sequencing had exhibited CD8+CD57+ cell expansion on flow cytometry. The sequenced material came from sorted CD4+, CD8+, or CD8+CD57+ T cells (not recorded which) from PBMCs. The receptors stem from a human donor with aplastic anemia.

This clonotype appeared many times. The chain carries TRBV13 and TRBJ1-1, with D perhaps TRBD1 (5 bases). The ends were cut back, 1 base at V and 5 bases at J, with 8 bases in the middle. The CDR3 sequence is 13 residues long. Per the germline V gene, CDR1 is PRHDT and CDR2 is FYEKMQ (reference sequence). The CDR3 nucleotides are TGTGCCAGCAGCTTAGCCAGGGTGACTGAAGCTTTCTTT. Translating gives CASSLARVTEAFF.

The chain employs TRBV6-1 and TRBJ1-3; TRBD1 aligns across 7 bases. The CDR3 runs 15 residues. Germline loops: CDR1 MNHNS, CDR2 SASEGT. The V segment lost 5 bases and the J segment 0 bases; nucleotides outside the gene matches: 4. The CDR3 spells CASSQTGSSGNTIYF. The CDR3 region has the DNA TGTGCCAGCAGTCAGACAGGGAGCTCTGGAAACACCATATATTTT.

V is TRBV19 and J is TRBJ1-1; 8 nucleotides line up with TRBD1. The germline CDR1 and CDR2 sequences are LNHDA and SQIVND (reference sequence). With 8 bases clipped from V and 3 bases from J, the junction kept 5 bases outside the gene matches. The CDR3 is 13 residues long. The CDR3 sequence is CASGADRDTEAFF. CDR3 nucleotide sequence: TGTGCCAGTGGGGCGGACAGGGACACTGAAGCTTTCTTT.

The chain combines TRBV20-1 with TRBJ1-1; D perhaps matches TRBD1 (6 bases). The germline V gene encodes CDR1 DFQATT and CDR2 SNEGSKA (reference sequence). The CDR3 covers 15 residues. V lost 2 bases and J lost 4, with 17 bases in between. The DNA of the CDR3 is TGCAGTGCTAGATTATACAGGGTTGCGACCACTGAAGCTTTCTTT. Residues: CSARLYRVATTEAFF.